What follows describes a single T cell receptor beta chain. The CDR3 is made up of 17 amino acids. V lost 2 bases to trimming and J lost 3 bases, with 18 bases between them. Germline assignment: CDR1 ENHRY and CDR2 SYGVKD. The entry originates in a study of identical twins. TCRdb re-analysed the 5' RACE reads in MiXCR, keeping a single row per CDR3 protein. The sample carries about 280,000 distinct CDR3 sequences, approximately 8% recorded once. These data also featured in a second study, about yellow fever vaccine responses in identical twins.

The chain couples TRBV10-3 to TRBJ2-3; D may be TRBD1 (7 bases). This receptor was taken from a young woman in good health. The sample taken for sequencing was memory (CD45RO+) T cells sorted from blood. CDR3 residues: CAISEGWTGGLTDTQYF. Here the CDR3 DNA reads TGTGCCATCAGTGAGGGGTGGACAGGAGGGCTTACAGATACGCAGTATTTT.